This entry lists 12 T cell receptor beta chains sequenced from one sample in a study of blood T cells in healthy people across ages. Using a J-beta primer mix together with a sample-barcoded 5' primer, a second PCR was run for about 7 to 12 cycles. TCRdb re-called the 5' RACE reads with MiXCR, one entry per CDR3 protein. Found here are roughly 1.5 million distinct CDR3 sequences, under 55% of them singletons; the top ten hold about 4.1%. Sequencing was done on a sample of blood. These receptors originate from a woman younger than 35 in good health.

The rearrangement uses TRBV10-3 and TRBJ2-5, with D perhaps TRBD2 (6 bases). In germline, CDR1 is ENHRY, CDR2 SYGVKD. Trimming shortened V by 6 bases and J by 5 bases, and 16 bases separated the two germline ends. There are 14 residues in the CDR3. The CDR3 DNA reads as TGTGCCATCAGGGAGGGGCCTTTTTTGGAGACCCAGTACTTC. It is translated as CAIREGPFLETQYF.

This clonotype occurred a few times. The rearrangement joins TRBV29-1 to TRBJ2-4, with TRBD2 matching 7 bases. The J call is doubtful: the DNA matches TRBJ2-7 better. The CDR3 totals 14 residues. Looked up from germline, CDR1 is SQVTM and CDR2 is ANQGSEA. The CDR3 here is CSVGVLRENNEQYF. For the CDR3, the DNA is TGCAGCGTTGGTGTCCTGCGGGAGAATAACGAGCAGTACTTC.

The rearrangement joins TRBV18 to TRBJ2-5; the D call may be TRBD1 or TRBD2 (5 bases each). CDR3 size: 15 residues. Trimming shortened V by 0 bases and J by 2 bases, and 10 bases separated the two germline ends. Germline V lookup: CDR1 KGHSH, CDR2 LQKENI. The DNA of the CDR3 is TGTGCCAGCTCACCACCGGGACGGATACAAGAGACCCAGTACTTC. Protein product: CASSPPGRIQETQYF.

This clonotype has only one observation. The chain is built from TRBV7-9 and TRBJ2-7; 7 bases align to TRBD1. This CDR3 comprises 14 residues. With V trimmed by 5 bases and J by 3 bases, 7 bases remained unmatched. Germline CDR1 reads SEHNR; CDR2 reads FQNEAQ (reference sequence). CDR3 sequence (DNA): TGTGCCAGCAGCCACAGGGGCCGGGACTACGAGCAGTACTTC. The encoded protein is CASSHRGRDYEQYF.

The CDR3 loop reads CASRLSGSLYF. CDR3 DNA sequence: TGTGCCAGCAGGTTGTCCGGGTCTCTGTACTTC. The chain recombines TRBV28 with TRBJ2-7; unclear D gene. With 6 bases removed from V and 12 bases from J, the gap between germline ends came to 15 bases. The CDR3 covers 11 residues. Germline assignment: CDR1 MDHEN and CDR2 SYDVKM.

V usage is TRBV20-1 and J usage is TRBJ2-6; D not resolved. Germline V CDR1 and CDR2: DFQATT, SNEGSKA (reference sequence). V was pared by 6 bases and J by 0 bases, with 12 bases between. The length of the CDR3 is 15 residues. The CDR3 region has the DNA TGCAGTGCCAGCCGACGGACCTCTGGGGCCAACGTCCTGACTTTC. Protein: CSASRRTSGANVLTF.

This clonotype was seen more than once but under ten times. The genes are TRBV6-2 or TRBV6-3 and TRBJ2-1, with D perhaps TRBD1 (5 bases). There are 17 residues in the CDR3. CDR1 MNHEY and CDR2 SVGEGT come from the germline V gene. V was shortened by 0 bases and J by 3 bases, with 15 bases between the two germline ends. Here the CDR3 reads CASSYSTIQEDYNEQFF. The CDR3 coding sequence is TGTGCCAGCAGTTACTCCACCATACAGGAAGACTACAATGAGCAGTTCTTC.

Comment on this clonotype: This may be a read error, as it is one base from a much larger clone. The CDR3 sequence is CASSYSPSGSYNEQYF. CDR3 coding DNA: TGTGCCAGCAGTTACTCCCCATCTGGCTCCTACAATGAGCAGTACTTC. The chain employs TRBV6-5 and TRBJ2-7; D remains unclear. The V gene lost 0 bases and the J gene lost 7 bases, with 19 bases spanning the gap. This CDR3 spans 16 amino acids. Germline lookup yields CDR1 MNHEY and CDR2 SVGAGI.

The chain couples TRBV2 to TRBJ1-5; TRBD1 matches at 9 bases. Looked up from germline, CDR1 is SNHLY and CDR2 is FYNNEI. J lost 7 bases, V lost 6 bases, and 7 bases had no gene match. The length of the CDR3 is 14 residues. The CDR3: CASSRDRDYQPQHF. In DNA, the CDR3 is TGTGCCAGCAGCCGGGACAGGGATTACCAGCCCCAGCATTTT.

A note on this clonotype: The junction differs from germline at one of its ends, possibly a read error. The chain employs TRBV12-3 or TRBV12-4 and TRBJ2-5, with TRBD2 matching 11 bases. The CDR3 loop spans 20 amino acids. CDR3 in amino acids: CAGSFRALLAGGTDYKTQYF. The CDR3, as DNA: TGTGCCGGCAGTTTTAGAGCCCTCCTAGCGGGGGGCACCGATTACAAGACCCAGTACTTC.

This chain joins TRBV29-1 and TRBJ1-1, with D perhaps TRBD1 (6 bases). This CDR3 region has 10 residues. From germline, CDR1 is SQVTM and CDR2 ANQGSEA. V lost 6 bases and J 8 bases, leaving 10 bases between the germline ends. The CDR3 sequence is CSVYREEAFF. The CDR3 nucleotides are TGCAGCGTCTACAGGGAAGAAGCTTTCTTT.

The chain employs TRBV12-3 or TRBV12-4 and TRBJ2-7, with TRBD1 matching over 7 bases. The CDR3 is 15 amino acids. Trimming removed 3 bases from V and 3 bases from J; junction bases left unmatched: 8. In nucleotides, the CDR3 is TGTGCCAGCAGTTTCTGGGGACAGTGGCTCTACGAGCAGTACTTC. It specifies CASSFWGQWLYEQYF.